Sequencing of this T cell receptor beta chain was carried out in a study of T cells after posttransplantation cyclophosphamide. Study-level results: TRB overlap between skin or GI tissue T cells and blood was limited. TRB clonality was highly associated with recipient CMV seropositivity and reactivation. Donor CD8+ memory clones often dominated recipient blood repertoires at later times.

Peripheral blood was collected from the related graft donor on the marrow donation day. Profiled with immunoSEQ multiplex PCR; TCRdb holds only in-frame clones, not every one. The sample includes about 26,000 clones, none of them occurring once. Germline CDR1 SGHRS, CDR2 YFSETQ. V was pared by 4 bases and J by 2 bases, with 8 bases of the junction left unmatched. This CDR3 contains 17 residues. This clone has at least ten counts. Its matching antigen is unknown. The chain has TRBV5-1 and TRBJ2-3, with 12 bases that match TRBD2. Source material: PBMCs. The sequence derives from a man in his forties or fifties in good health, CMV-negative, and a related stem cell transplant donor. CDR3 residues: CASSPWTSGASTDTQYF. The CDR3 bases are TGCGCCAGCAGCCCCTGGACTAGCGGGGCATCCACAGATACGCAGTATTTT.